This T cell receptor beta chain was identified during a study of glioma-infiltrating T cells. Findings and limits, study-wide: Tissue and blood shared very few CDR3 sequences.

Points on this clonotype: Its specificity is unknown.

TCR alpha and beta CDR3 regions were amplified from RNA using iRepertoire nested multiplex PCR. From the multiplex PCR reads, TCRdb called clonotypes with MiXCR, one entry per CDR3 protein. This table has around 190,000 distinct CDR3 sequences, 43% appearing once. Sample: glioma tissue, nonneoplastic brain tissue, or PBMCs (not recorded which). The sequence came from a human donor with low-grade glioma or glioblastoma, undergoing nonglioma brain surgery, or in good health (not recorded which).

The CDR3 protein is CASRILAGPYEQYF. Written as DNA, the CDR3 is TGTGCCAGCAGAATCCTAGCGGGACCCTACGAGCAGTACTTC. The chain couples TRBV6-1 to TRBJ2-7, with 9 bases that match TRBD2. V dropped 6 bases and J dropped 2; count of bases not matched to a gene: 5. This CDR3 has 14 amino acids. Germline CDR1 and CDR2: MNHNS and SASEGT.